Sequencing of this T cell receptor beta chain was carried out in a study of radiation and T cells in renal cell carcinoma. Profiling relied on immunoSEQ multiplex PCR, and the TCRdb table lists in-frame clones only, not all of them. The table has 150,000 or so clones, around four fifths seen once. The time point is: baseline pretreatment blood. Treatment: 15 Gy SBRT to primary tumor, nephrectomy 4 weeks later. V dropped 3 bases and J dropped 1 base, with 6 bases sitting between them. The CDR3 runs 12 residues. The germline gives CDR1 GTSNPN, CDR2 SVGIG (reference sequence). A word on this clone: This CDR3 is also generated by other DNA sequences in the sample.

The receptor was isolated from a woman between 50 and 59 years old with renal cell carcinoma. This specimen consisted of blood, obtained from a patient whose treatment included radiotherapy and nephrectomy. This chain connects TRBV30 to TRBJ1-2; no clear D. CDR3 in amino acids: CAWSAGNYGYTF. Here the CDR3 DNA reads TGTGCCTGGAGCGCGGGTAACTATGGCTACACCTTC.